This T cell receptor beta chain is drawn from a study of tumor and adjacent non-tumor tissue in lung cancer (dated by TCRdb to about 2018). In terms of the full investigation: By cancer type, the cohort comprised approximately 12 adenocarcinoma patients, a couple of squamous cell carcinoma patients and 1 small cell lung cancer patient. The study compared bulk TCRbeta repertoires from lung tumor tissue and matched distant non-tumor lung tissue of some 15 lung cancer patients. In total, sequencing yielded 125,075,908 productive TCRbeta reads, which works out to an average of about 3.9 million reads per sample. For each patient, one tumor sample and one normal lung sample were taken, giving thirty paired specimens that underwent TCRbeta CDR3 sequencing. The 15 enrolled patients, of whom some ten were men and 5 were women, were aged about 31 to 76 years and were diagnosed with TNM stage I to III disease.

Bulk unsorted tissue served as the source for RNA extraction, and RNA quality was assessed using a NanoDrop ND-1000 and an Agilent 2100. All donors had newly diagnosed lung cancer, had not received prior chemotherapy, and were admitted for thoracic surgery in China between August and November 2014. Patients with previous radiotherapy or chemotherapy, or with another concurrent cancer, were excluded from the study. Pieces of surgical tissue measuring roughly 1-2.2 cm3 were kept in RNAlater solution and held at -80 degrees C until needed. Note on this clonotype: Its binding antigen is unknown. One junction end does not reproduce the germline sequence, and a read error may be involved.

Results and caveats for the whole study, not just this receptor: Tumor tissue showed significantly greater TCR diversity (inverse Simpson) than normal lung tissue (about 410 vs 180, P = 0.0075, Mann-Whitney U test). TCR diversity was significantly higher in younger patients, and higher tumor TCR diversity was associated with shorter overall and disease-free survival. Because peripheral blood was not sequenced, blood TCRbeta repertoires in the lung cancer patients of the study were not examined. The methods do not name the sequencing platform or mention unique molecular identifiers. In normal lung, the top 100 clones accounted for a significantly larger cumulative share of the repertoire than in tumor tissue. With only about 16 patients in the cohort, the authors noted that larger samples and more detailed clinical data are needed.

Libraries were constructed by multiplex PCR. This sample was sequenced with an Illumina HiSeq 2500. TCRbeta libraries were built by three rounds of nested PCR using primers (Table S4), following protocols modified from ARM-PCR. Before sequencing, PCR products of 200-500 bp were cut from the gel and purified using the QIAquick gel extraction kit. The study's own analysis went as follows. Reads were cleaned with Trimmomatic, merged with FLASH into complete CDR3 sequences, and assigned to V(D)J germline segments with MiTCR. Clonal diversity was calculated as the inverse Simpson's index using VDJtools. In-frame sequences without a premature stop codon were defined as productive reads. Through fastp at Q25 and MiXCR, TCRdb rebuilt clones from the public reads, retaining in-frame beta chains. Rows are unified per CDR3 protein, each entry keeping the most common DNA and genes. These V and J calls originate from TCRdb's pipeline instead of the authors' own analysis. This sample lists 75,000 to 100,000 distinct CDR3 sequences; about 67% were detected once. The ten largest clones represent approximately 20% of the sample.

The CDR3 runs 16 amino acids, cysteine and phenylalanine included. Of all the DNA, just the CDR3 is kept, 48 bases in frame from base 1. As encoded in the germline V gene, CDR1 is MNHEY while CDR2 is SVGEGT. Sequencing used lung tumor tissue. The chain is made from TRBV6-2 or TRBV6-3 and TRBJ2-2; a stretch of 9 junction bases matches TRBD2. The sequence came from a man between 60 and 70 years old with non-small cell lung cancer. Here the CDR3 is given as CASSLRLAGDTGELCF. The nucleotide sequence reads TGTGCCAGCAGTCTCCGATTAGCGGGGGACACCGGGGAGCTGTGTTTT.